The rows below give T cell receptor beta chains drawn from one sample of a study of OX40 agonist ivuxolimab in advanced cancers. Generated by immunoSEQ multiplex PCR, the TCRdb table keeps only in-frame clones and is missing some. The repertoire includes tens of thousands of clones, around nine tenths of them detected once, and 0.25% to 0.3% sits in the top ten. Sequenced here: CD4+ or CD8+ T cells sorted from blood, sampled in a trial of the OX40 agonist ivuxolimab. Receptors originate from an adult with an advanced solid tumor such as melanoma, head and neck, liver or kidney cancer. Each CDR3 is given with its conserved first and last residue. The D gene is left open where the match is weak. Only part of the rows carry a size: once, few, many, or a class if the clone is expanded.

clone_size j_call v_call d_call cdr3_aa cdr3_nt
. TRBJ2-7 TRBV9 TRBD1 CASSGDRAYEQYF TGTGCCAGCAGCGGCGACAGGGCCTACGAGCAGTACTTC
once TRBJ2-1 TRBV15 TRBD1 CATSRLPRTGGYNEQFF TGTGCCACCAGCAGACTCCCAAGGACAGGGGGCTACAATGAGCAGTTCTTC
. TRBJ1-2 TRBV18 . CASSPSAGDYGYTF TGTGCCAGCTCACCCTCGGCAGGAGATTATGGCTACACCTTC
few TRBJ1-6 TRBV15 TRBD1 CATSRADRVYSPLHF TGTGCCACCAGCAGAGCGGACAGGGTTTATTCACCCCTCCACTTT
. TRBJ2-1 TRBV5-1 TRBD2 CASSPTLPRLAGGPSSYNEQFF TGCGCCAGCAGTCCCACACTTCCCCGACTAGCGGGGGGCCCTAGCTCCTACAATGAGCAGTTCTTC
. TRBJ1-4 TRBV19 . CASSISGQGIEKLFF TGTGCCAGTAGTATTAGTGGCCAGGGTATCGAAAAACTGTTTTTT
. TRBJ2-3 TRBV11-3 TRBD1 CASSSAQGASTDTQYF TGTGCCAGCAGCTCGGCCCAGGGGGCTAGCACAGATACGCAGTATTTT
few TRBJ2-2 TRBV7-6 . CASKAGRGSTGELFF TGTGCCAGCAAGGCAGGGCGGGGATCCACCGGGGAGCTGTTTTTT
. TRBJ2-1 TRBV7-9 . CASSLVGSKRSYNEQFF TGTGCCAGCAGCTTAGTGGGCAGCAAACGCTCCTACAATGAGCAGTTCTTC
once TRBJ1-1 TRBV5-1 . CASSSEVRTEAFF TGCGCCAGCAGCTCGGAGGTAAGGACTGAAGCTTTCTTT
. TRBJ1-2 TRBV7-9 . CASSLGKGPYGYTF TGTGCCAGCAGCTTAGGGAAGGGACCCTATGGCTACACCTTC
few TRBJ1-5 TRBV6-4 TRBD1 CASALQGHQPQHF TGTGCCAGCGCTTTACAGGGGCATCAGCCCCAGCATTTT
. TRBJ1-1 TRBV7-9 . CASSLAGEATEAFF TGTGCCAGCAGCTTAGCGGGGGAGGCCACTGAAGCTTTCTTT
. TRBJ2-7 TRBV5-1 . CASSQTTYEQYF TGCGCCAGCAGCCAGACTACCTACGAGCAGTACTTC
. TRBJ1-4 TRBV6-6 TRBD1 CASSYPGQLNEKLFF TGTGCCAGCAGTTACCCGGGACAGCTTAATGAAAAACTGTTTTTT
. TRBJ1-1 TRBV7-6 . CASSLEQGPLNTEAFF TGTGCCAGCAGCTTAGAGCAGGGACCCCTGAACACTGAAGCTTTCTTT
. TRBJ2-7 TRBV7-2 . CASSSRPTLTYEQYF TGTGCCAGCAGCTCGCGCCCGACTTTAACCTACGAGCAGTACTTC
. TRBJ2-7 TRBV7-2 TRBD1 CASSLRGTGEHEQYF TGTGCCAGCAGCTTAAGGGGGACAGGGGAACACGAGCAGTACTTC
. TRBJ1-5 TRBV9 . CASSVEGSNQPQHF TGTGCCAGCAGCGTAGAGGGTAGCAATCAGCCCCAGCATTTT
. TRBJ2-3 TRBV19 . CASSIGASPTDTQYF TGTGCCAGTAGTATTGGAGCTAGCCCCACAGATACGCAGTATTTT
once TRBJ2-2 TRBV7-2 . CASSLASTTELFF TGTGCCAGCAGCTTAGCTAGTACTACGGAGCTGTTTTTT
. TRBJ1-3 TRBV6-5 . CASSYSGVAGNTIYF TGTGCCAGCAGTTACTCGGGGGTAGCTGGAAACACCATATATTTT
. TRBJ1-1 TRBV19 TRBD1 CASSHVSGQGANTEAFF TGTGCCAGTAGCCACGTTTCGGGACAGGGGGCGAACACTGAAGCTTTCTTT
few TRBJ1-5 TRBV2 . CASSAVGGNQPQHF TGTGCCAGCAGTGCAGTCGGGGGCAATCAGCCCCAGCATTTT
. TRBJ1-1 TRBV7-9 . CASSQDRRNTEAFF TGTGCCAGCAGCCAAGACAGGAGGAACACTGAAGCTTTCTTT
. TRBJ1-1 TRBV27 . CASSTQGANTEAFF TGTGCCAGCAGCACACAGGGAGCGAACACTGAAGCTTTCTTT